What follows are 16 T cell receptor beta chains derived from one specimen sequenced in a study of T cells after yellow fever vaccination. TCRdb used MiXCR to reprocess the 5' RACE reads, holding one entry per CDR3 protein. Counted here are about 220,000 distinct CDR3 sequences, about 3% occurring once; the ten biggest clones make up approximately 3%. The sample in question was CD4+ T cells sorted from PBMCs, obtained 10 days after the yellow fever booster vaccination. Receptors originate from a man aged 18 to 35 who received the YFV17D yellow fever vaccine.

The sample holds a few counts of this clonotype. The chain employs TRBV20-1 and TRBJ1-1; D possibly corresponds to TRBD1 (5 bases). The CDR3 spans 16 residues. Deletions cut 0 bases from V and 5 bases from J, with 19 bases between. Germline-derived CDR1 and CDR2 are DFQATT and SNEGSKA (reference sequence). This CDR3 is CSARDEFGKGRTEAFF. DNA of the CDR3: TGCAGTGCTAGAGATGAATTTGGGAAGGGGAGAACTGAAGCTTTCTTT.

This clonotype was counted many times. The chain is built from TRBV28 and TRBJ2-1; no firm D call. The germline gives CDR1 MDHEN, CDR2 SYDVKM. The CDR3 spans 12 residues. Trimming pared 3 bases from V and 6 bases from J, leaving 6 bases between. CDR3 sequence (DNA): TGTGCCAGCAGTTTTAGAACCAATGAGCAGTTCTTC. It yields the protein CASSFRTNEQFF.

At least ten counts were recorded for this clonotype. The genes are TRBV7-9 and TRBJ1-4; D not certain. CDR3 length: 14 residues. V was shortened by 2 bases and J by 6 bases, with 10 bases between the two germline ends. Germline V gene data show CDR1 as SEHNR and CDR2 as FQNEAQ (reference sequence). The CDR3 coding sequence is TGTGCCAGCAGCTTATGGGAGGGTCATGAAAAACTGTTTTTT. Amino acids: CASSLWEGHEKLFF.

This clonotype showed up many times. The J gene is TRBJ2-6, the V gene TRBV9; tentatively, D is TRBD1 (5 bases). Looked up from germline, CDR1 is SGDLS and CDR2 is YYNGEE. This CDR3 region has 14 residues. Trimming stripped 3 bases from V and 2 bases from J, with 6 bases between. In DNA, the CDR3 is TGTGCCAGCAGCGGGACAACTGGGGCCAACGTCCTGACTTTC. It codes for CASSGTTGANVLTF.

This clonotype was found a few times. The CDR3 spells CASSSRSTAGDNEQFF. The CDR3 DNA follows: TGTGCCAGCAGTTCACGCTCCACCGCCGGGGACAATGAGCAGTTCTTC. V is TRBV2 and J is TRBJ2-1; a possible D gene is TRBD2 (5 bases). Germline V gene sequence: CDR1 SNHLY, CDR2 FYNNEI. V gave up 5 bases and J gave up 5 bases, with 19 bases separating them. The CDR3 runs to 16 residues. Drawing the rest from reference TRBV2 and TRBJ2-1, the complete variable domain is EPEVTQTPSHQVTQMGQEVILRCVPISNHLYFYWYRQILGQKVEFLVSFYNNEISEKSEIFDDQFSVERPDGSNFTLKIRSTKLEDSAMYFCASSSRSTAGDNEQFFGPGTRLTVL.

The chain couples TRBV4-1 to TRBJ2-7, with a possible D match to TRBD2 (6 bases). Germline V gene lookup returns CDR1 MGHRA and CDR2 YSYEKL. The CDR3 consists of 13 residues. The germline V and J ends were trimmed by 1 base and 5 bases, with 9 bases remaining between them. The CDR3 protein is CASSQAGDHEQYV. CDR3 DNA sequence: TGCGCCAGCAGCCAAGCGGGGGACCACGAGCAGTACGTC.

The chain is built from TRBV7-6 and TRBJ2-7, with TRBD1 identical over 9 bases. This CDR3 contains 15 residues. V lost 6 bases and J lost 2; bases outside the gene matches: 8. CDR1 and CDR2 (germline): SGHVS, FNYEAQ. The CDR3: CASSLQGTGPYEQYF. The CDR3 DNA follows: TGTGCCAGCAGTCTCCAAGGGACAGGGCCCTACGAGCAGTACTTC.

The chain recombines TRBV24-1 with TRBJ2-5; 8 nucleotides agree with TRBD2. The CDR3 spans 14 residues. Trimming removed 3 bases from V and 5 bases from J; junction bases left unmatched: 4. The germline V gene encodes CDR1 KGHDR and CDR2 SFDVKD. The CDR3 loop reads CATSDLSGVETQYF. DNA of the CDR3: TGTGCCACCAGTGATCTTAGCGGGGTCGAGACCCAGTACTTC.

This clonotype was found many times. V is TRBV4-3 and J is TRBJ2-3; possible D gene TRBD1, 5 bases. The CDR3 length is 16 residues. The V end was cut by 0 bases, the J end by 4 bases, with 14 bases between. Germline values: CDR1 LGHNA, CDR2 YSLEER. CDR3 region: CASSQDSFRVADTQYF. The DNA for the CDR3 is TGCGCCAGCAGCCAAGATTCGTTCAGGGTAGCAGATACGCAGTATTTT.

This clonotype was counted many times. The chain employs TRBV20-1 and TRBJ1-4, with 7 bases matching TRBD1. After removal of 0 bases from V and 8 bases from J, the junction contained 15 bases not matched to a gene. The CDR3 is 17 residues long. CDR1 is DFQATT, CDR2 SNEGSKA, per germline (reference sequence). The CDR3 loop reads CSARDRQGGGYTEKLFF. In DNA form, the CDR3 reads TGCAGTGCTAGAGATAGACAGGGAGGGGGATATACAGAAAAACTGTTTTTT.

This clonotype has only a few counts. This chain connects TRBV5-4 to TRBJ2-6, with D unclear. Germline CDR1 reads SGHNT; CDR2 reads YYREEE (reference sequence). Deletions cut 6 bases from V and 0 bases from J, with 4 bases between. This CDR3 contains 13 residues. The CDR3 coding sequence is TGTGCCAGCATCAACTCTGGGGCCAACGTCCTGACTTTC. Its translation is CASINSGANVLTF.

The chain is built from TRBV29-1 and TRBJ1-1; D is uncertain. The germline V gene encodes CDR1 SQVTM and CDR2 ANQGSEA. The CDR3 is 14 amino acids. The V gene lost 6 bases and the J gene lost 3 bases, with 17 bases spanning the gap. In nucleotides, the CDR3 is TGCAGCGTCGCCGGGCGGGTTCGAGACACTGAAGCTTTCTTT. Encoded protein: CSVAGRVRDTEAFF.

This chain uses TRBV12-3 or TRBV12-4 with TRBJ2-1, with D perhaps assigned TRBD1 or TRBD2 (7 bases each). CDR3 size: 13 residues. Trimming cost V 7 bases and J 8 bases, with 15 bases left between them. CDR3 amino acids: CASTQGGGDEQFF. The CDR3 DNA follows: TGTGCCAGCACCCAGGGGGGGGGGGATGAGCAGTTCTTC.

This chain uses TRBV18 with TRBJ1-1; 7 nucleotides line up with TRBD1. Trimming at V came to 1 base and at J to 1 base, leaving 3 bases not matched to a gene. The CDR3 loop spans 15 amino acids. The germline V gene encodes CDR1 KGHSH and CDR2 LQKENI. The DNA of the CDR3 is TGTGCCAGCTCACCACAGGGGGCACCGAACACTGAAGCTTTCTTT. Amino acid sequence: CASSPQGAPNTEAFF.

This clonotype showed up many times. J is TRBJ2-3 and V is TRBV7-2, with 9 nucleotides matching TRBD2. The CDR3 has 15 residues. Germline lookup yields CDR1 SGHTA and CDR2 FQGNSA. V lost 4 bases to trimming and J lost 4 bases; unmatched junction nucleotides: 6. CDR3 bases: TGTGCCAGCAGCTCTTATAGCGGGGGATCAGATACGCAGTATTTT. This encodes CASSSYSGGSDTQYF.

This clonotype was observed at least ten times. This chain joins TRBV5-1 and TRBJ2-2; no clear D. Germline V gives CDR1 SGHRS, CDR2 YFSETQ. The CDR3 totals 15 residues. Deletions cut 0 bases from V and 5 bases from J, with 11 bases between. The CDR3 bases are TGCGCCAGCAGCTTGGGGGTGATTAAAACCGGGGAGCTGTTTTTT. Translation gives CASSLGVIKTGELFF.